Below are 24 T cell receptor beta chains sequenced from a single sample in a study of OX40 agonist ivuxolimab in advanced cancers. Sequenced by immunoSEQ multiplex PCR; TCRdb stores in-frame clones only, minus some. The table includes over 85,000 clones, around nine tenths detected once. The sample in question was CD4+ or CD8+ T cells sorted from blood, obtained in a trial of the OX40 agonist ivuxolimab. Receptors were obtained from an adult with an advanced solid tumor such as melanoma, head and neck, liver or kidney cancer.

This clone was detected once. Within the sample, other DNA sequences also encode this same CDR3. CDR3 sequence reads: CASSPQPAGESTDTQYF. In DNA form, the CDR3 reads TGCGCCAGCAGCCCGCAACCAGCGGGAGAAAGCACAGATACGCAGTATTTT. The J gene is TRBJ2-3, the V gene TRBV5-1; 8 bases agree with TRBD2. V lost 4 bases to trimming and J lost 0 bases; unmatched junction nucleotides: 10. CDR1 and CDR2 (germline): SGHRS, YFSETQ. The length of the CDR3 is 17 residues.

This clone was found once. In nucleotides, the CDR3 is TGTGCCAGCAGCCCAGGGTTACGGACCGGGGAGCTGTTTTTT. Amino acids: CASSPGLRTGELFF. The chain combines TRBV7-2 with TRBJ2-2, with D possibly matching TRBD1 (5 bases). V gave up 5 bases and J gave up 5 bases, with 12 bases separating them. This CDR3 contains 14 residues. Per the germline V gene, CDR1 is SGHTA and CDR2 is FQGNSA.

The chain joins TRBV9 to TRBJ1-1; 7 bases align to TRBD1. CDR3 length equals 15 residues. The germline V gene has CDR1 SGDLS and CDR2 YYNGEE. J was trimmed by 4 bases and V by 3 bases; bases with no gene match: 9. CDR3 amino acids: CASSEVRTGGTEAFF. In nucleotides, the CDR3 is TGTGCCAGCAGCGAGGTAAGGACAGGAGGCACTGAAGCTTTCTTT.

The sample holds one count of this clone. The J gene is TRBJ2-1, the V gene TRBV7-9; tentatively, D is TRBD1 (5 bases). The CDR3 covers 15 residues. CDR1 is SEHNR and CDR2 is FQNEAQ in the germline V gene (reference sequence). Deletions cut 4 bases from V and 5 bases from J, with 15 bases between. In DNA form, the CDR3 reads TGTGCCAGCAGCTCCCCAGGGAATCTAAACAATGAGCAGTTCTTC. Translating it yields CASSSPGNLNNEQFF.

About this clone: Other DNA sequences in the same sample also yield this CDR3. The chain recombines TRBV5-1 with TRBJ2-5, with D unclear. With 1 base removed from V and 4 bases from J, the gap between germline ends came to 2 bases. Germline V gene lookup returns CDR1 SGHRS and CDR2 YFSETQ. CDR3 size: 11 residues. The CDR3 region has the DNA TGCGCCAGCAGCTTGAGAGAGACCCAGTACTTC. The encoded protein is CASSLRETQYF.

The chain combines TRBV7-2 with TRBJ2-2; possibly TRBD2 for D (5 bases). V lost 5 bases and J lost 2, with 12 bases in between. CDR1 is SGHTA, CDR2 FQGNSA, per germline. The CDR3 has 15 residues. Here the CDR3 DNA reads TGTGCCAGCAGCCCCGTCCGGGAAAACACCGGGGAGCTGTTTTTT. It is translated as CASSPVRENTGELFF.

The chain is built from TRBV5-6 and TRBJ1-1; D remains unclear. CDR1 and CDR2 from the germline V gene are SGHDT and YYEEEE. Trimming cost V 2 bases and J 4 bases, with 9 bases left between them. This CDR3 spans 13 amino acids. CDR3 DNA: TGTGCCAGCAGCTTCGGGGTCTTCACTGAAGCTTTCTTT. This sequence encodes CASSFGVFTEAFF.

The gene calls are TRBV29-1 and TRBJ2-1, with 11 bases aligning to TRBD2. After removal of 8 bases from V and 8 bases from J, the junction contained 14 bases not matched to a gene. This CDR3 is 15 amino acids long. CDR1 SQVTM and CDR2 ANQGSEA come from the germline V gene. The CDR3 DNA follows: TGCAGCTATGCCCGTAGCGGGGGGGCGTTGGATGAGCAGTTCTTC. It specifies CSYARSGGALDEQFF.

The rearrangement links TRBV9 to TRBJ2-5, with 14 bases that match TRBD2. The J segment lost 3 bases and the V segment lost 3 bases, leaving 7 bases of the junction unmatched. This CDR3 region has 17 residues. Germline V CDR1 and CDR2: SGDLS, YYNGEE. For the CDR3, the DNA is TGTGCCAGCAGCGCGCGACTAGCGGGGGGGAGGGAAGAGACCCAGTACTTC. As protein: CASSARLAGGREETQYF.

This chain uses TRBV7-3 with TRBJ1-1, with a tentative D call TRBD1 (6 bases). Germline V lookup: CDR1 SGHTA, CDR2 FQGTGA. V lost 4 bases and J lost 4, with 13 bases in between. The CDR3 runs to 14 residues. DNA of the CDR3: TGTGCCAGCAGCTCGAGACAGGTCCCCACTGAAGCTTTCTTT. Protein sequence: CASSSRQVPTEAFF.

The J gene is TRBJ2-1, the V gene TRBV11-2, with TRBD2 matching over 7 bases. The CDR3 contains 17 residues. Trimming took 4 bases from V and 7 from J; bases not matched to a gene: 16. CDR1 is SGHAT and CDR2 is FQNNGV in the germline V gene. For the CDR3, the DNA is TGTGCCAGCAGCTCAAAACCCCTAGCGGTATTAAGGAATGAGCAGTTCTTC. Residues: CASSSKPLAVLRNEQFF.

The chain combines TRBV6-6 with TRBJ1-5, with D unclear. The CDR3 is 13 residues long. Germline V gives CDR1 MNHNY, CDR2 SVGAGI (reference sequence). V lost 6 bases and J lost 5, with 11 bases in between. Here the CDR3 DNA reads TGTGCCAGCAGCCGAACAATCCATCAGCCCCAGCATTTT. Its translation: CASSRTIHQPQHF.

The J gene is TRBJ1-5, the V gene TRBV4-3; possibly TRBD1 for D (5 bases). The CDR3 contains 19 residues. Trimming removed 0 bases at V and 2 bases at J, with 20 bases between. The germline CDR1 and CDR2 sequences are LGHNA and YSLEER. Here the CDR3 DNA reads TGCGCCAGCAGCCAAGATCTGCCCTCTAGGGGCGAGGGCAATCAGCCCCAGCATTTT. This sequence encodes CASSQDLPSRGEGNQPQHF.

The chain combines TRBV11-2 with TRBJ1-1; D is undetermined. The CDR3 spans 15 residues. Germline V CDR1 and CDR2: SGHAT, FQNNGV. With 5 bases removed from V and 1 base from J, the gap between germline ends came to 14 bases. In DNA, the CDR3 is TGTGCCAGCAGCCGTAGGGAACAGAAGAACACTGAAGCTTTCTTT. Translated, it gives CASSRREQKNTEAFF. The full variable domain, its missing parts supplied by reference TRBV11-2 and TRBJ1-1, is EAGVAQSPRYKIIEKRQSVAFWCNPISGHATLYWYQQILGQGPKLLIQFQNNGVVDDSQLPKDRFSAERLKGVDSTLKIQPAKLEDSAVYLCASSRREQKNTEAFFGQGTRLTVV.

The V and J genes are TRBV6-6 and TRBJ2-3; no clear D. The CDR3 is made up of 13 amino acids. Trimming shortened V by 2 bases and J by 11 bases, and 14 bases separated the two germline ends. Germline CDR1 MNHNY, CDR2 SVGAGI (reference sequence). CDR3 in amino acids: CASSYTSPNGQYF. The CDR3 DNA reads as TGTGCCAGCAGTTACACCTCCCCGAACGGGCAGTATTTT.

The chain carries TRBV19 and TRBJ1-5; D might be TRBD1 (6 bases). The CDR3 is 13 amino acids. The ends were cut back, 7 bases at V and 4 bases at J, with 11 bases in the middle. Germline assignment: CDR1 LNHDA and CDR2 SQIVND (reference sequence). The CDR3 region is CASTRTVNQPQHF. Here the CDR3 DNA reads TGTGCCAGTACCCGGACAGTAAATCAGCCCCAGCATTTT.

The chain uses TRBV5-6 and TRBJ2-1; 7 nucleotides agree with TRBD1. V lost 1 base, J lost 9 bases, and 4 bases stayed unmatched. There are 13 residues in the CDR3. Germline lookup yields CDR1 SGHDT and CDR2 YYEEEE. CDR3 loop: CASSLKGAGEQFF. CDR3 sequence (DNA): TGTGCCAGCAGCTTGAAGGGGGCTGGTGAGCAGTTCTTC.

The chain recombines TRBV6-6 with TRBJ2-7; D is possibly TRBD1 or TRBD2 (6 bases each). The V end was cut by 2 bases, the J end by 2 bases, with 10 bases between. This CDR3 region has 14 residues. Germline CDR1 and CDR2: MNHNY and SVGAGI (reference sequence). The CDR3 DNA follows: TGTGCCAGCAGTTACCAGGGGAGGACCTACGAGCAGTACTTC. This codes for CASSYQGRTYEQYF.

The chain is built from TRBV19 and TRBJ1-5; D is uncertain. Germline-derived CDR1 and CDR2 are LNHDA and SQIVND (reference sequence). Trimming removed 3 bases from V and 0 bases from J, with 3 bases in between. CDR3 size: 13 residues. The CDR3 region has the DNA TGTGCCAGTAGTATGCATAGCAATCAGCCCCAGCATTTT. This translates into CASSMHSNQPQHF. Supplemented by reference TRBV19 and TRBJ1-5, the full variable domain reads DGGITQSPKYLFRKEGQNVTLSCEQNLNHDAMYWYRQDPGQGLRLIYYSQIVNDFQKGDIAEGYSVSREKKESFPLTVTSAQKNPTAFYLCASSMHSNQPQHFGDGTRLSIL.

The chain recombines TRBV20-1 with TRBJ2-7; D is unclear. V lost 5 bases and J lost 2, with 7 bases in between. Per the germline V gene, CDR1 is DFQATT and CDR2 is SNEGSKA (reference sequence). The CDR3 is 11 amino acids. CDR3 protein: CSASLAYEQYF. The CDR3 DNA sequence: TGCAGTGCTTCCTTAGCCTACGAGCAGTACTTC.

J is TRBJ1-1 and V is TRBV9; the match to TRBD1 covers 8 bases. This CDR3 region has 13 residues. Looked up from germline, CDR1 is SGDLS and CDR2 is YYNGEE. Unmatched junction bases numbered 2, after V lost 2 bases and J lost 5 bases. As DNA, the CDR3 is TGTGCCAGCAGCGTTCAGGGGGCAACTGAAGCTTTCTTT. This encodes CASSVQGATEAFF.

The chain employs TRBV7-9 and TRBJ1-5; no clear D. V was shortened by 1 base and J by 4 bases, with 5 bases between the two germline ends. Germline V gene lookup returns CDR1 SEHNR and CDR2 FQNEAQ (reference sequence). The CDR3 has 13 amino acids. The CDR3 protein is CASSLGRNQPQHF. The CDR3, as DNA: TGTGCCAGCAGCTTAGGAAGGAATCAGCCCCAGCATTTT.

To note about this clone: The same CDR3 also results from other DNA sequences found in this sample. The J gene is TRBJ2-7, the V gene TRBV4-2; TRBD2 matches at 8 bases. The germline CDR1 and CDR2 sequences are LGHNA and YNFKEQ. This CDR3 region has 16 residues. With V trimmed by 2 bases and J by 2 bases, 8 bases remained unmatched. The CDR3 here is CASSQITSGTPYEQYF. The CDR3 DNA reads TGTGCCAGCAGCCAAATTACTAGCGGAACTCCCTACGAGCAGTACTTC.

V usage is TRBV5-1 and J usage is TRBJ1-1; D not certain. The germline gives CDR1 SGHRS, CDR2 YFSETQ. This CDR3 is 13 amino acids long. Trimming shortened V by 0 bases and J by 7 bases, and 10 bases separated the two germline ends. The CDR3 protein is CASSLVENVEAFF. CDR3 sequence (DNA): TGCGCCAGCAGCTTGGTAGAGAACGTTGAAGCTTTCTTT.